The 31 T cell receptor beta chains reported below all come from one sample, sequenced in a study of T cell responses to AZD1222 COVID-19 vaccine. Generated by immunoSEQ multiplex PCR, the TCRdb table keeps only in-frame clones and is missing some. The data show roughly 200,000 clones, roughly 94% seen once. The material sequenced was peripheral blood, taken 28 days after the second dose of the MenACWY control vaccine. The source of these receptors is an adult who received the MenACWY meningococcal vaccine as a control.

The J gene is TRBJ1-1, the V gene TRBV3-1 (or the pseudogene TRBV3-2); TRBD1 matches at 7 bases. Germline V gene data show CDR1 as LGHDT and CDR2 as YNNKEL (reference sequence). The CDR3 consists of 14 residues. J gave up 6 bases and V 4 bases, and 8 bases lay outside the gene matches. CDR3 sequence reads: CASSLNRGTAEAFF. The CDR3 DNA sequence: TGTGCCAGCAGCCTCAACAGGGGAACCGCTGAAGCTTTCTTT.

The chain is built from TRBV15 and TRBJ2-7; TRBD2 matches 7 bases. The CDR3 sequence is 16 residues long. The germline gives CDR1 LNHNV, CDR2 YYDKDF (reference sequence). Trimming took 1 base from V and 5 from J; bases not matched to a gene: 11. CDR3 nucleotides: TGTGCCACCAGCAGAGGCGGCCTAGCGGCCCTCGACGAGCAGTACTTC. Its protein is CATSRGGLAALDEQYF.

V gene TRBV11-3 combines with J gene TRBJ1-5; unclear D gene. With 4 bases removed from V and 1 base from J, the gap between germline ends came to 11 bases. The CDR3 loop spans 15 amino acids. The germline V gene encodes CDR1 SGHNT and CDR2 YENEEA. The CDR3 is CASSSWGRSNQPQHF. In DNA form, the CDR3 reads TGTGCCAGCAGCTCCTGGGGTCGGAGCAATCAGCCCCAGCATTTT.

Of note for this clone: One end of the junction does not line up with germline, which may come from a read error. The DNA for the CDR3 is TGTGCCAGCAGCTTGGCAGGGACAGTGAAAACCTACGAGCAGTACTTT. This sequence encodes CASSLAGTVKTYEQYF. V gene TRBV5-5 combines with J gene TRBJ2-7; 7 nucleotides align to TRBD1. Germline V gene data show CDR1 as SGHKS and CDR2 as YYEKEE (reference sequence). This CDR3 has 16 residues.

The CDR3 region has the DNA TGCGCCAGCAGCCAAGGCCTAGCGGGGGCTACCGACGAGCAGTTCTTC. Protein: CASSQGLAGATDEQFF. The gene calls are TRBV4-3 and TRBJ2-1, with 10 bases identical to TRBD2. V shed 1 base and J 10 bases; nucleotides not matched to a gene: 10. Germline V gives CDR1 LGHNA, CDR2 YSLEER. This CDR3 has 16 residues.

The chain joins TRBV9 to TRBJ2-1; D may be TRBD2 (5 bases). V was pared by 0 bases and J by 12 bases, with 25 bases between. CDR3 length: 17 residues. Looked up from germline, CDR1 is SGDLS and CDR2 is YYNGEE. Here the CDR3 reads CASSVGSSLSTMSGQFF. CDR3 sequence (DNA): TGTGCCAGCAGCGTAGGTAGTAGCCTCTCTACAATGAGCGGGCAGTTCTTC.

The genes are TRBV30 and TRBJ2-3; D is unclear. Per germline, CDR1 GTSNPN and CDR2 SVGIG (reference sequence). This CDR3 comprises 11 residues. V was shortened by 3 bases and J by 4 bases, with 5 bases between the two germline ends. For the CDR3, the DNA is TGTGCCTGGAGCCAGGCAGATACGCAGTATTTT. Translation gives CAWSQADTQYF.

The V gene is TRBV5-1, the J gene TRBJ2-5; D remains ambiguous. CDR1 SGHRS and CDR2 YFSETQ come from the germline V gene. The CDR3 runs to 13 residues. Deletions cut 4 bases from V and 1 base from J, with 8 bases between. CDR3 residues: CASSPSSQETQYF. The CDR3 bases are TGCGCCAGCAGCCCATCTAGCCAAGAGACCCAGTACTTC.

V is TRBV4-2 and J is TRBJ2-7; D call uncertain. With 3 bases removed from V and 1 base from J, the gap between germline ends came to 10 bases. The CDR3 spans 14 residues. Germline V lookup: CDR1 LGHNA, CDR2 YNFKEQ. The CDR3 DNA reads TGTGCCAGCAGCCATAAGAAGGGATCCTACGAGCAGTACTTC. Encoded protein: CASSHKKGSYEQYF.

The rearrangement uses TRBV11-2 and TRBJ2-7, with 7 bases fitting TRBD1. Looked up from germline, CDR1 is SGHAT and CDR2 is FQNNGV. The CDR3 is 13 residues long. The ends lost 5 bases at V and 6 bases at J; junction bases unmatched: 7. DNA of the CDR3: TGTGCCAGCAGCCAACAGGACAGGTCCGAGCAGTACTTC. Amino acid sequence: CASSQQDRSEQYF. Complete variable domain (other parts from reference TRBV11-2 and TRBJ2-7): EAGVAQSPRYKIIEKRQSVAFWCNPISGHATLYWYQQILGQGPKLLIQFQNNGVVDDSQLPKDRFSAERLKGVDSTLKIQPAKLEDSAVYLCASSQQDRSEQYFGPGTRLTVT.

The chain is built from TRBV4-1 and TRBJ2-7; D possibly corresponds to TRBD2 (5 bases). Deletions cut 4 bases from V and 2 bases from J, with 9 bases between. Germline V lookup: CDR1 MGHRA, CDR2 YSYEKL. The CDR3 length is 13 residues. The CDR3 here is CASSPREAYEQYF. CDR3 coding DNA: TGCGCCAGCAGCCCCCGGGAAGCCTACGAGCAGTACTTC.

The J gene is TRBJ1-4, the V gene TRBV6-5; D might be TRBD1 (6 bases). V was pared by 6 bases and J by 5 bases, with 13 bases between. Germline CDR1 reads MNHEY; CDR2 reads SVGAGI. The CDR3 extends over 14 amino acids. The CDR3 DNA sequence: TGTGCCAGCAGGCCAGGGGAGATCAATGAAAAACTGTTTTTT. This gives the protein CASRPGEINEKLFF.

This sequence joins TRBV3-1 (or the pseudogene TRBV3-2) and TRBJ2-3, with a weak D call TRBD1 (5 bases). Germline assignment: CDR1 LGHDT and CDR2 YNNKEL (reference sequence). V was trimmed by 5 bases and J by 8 bases, leaving 11 bases between them. The CDR3 consists of 12 residues. As DNA, the CDR3 is TGTGCCAGCAGCATTGGGGCCCTTACGCAGTATTTT. Its protein product is CASSIGALTQYF.

The chain recombines TRBV7-2 with TRBJ1-2; D is undetermined. The germline V gene encodes CDR1 SGHTA and CDR2 FQGNSA. V lost 1 base, J lost 0 bases, and 15 bases lay in between. The CDR3 contains 17 residues. The CDR3 DNA follows: TGTGCCAGCAGCTTAGAACTAGGCAGACCAACTAACTATGGCTACACCTTC. Protein sequence: CASSLELGRPTNYGYTF.

The chain uses TRBV4-3 and TRBJ1-2, with D hard to call. V was clipped by 0 bases and J by 5 bases, with 13 bases between them. The CDR3 spans 15 residues. CDR1 is LGHNA and CDR2 is YSLEER in the germline V gene. The CDR3, as DNA: TGCGCCAGCAGCCAAGAATGGGGAAGGAAGTATGGCTACACCTTC. Its protein is CASSQEWGRKYGYTF.

The table lists this clone with a count of one. Other nucleotide sequences from this sample produce the same CDR3. The rearrangement joins TRBV27 to TRBJ2-7, with TRBD1 matching 9 bases. V lost 3 bases and J lost 7; bases outside the gene matches: 4. CDR3 length: 13 residues. CDR1 is MNHEY, CDR2 SMNVEV, per germline (reference sequence). The CDR3 sequence: CASSFGTGYEQYF. The CDR3 bases are TGTGCCAGCAGTTTTGGGACAGGGTATGAGCAGTACTTC.

The CDR3 reads CASRRDLHTGELFF. CDR3 bases: TGTGCCAGCAGACGGGACTTACACACCGGGGAGCTGTTTTTT. The chain combines TRBV3-1 (or the pseudogene TRBV3-2) with TRBJ2-2; possibly TRBD2 for D (6 bases). The CDR3 extends over 14 amino acids. Germline V gives CDR1 LGHDT, CDR2 YNNKEL (reference sequence). Trimming cost V 6 bases and J 3 bases, with 11 bases left between them.

The rearrangement uses TRBV19 and TRBJ2-1; 7 nucleotides align to TRBD2. Germline V lookup: CDR1 LNHDA, CDR2 SQIVND (reference sequence). V lost 4 bases, J lost 10 bases, and 16 bases stayed unmatched. CDR3 length: 16 amino acids. The chain's CDR3 is CASSTVTAGKGLEQFF. For the CDR3, the DNA is TGTGCCAGTAGTACCGTCACAGCGGGAAAGGGCCTGGAGCAGTTCTTC.

This clone was observed a single time. This chain uses TRBV24-1 with TRBJ2-1; D is undetermined. V lost 1 base and J lost 2, with 8 bases in between. This CDR3 is built from 15 residues. The germline V gene has CDR1 KGHDR and CDR2 SFDVKD. In DNA, the CDR3 is TGTGCCACCAGTGATTTCGGCGGTACCTACAATGAGCAGTTCTTC. This codes for CATSDFGGTYNEQFF.

This clone was observed a few times. V is TRBV5-6 and J is TRBJ2-1; 9 nucleotides align to TRBD2. Looked up from germline, CDR1 is SGHDT and CDR2 is YYEEEE. CDR3 length: 15 residues. The V segment lost 4 bases and the J segment 8 bases; nucleotides outside the gene matches: 10. The DNA for the CDR3 is TGTGCCAGCAGCCGCTCTTTAGCGGGAGTCCATGAGCAGTTCTTC. It encodes CASSRSLAGVHEQFF.

The chain employs TRBV12-3 or TRBV12-4 and TRBJ1-2, with a weak D call TRBD1 (6 bases). V gave up 8 bases and J gave up 2 bases, with 12 bases separating them. This CDR3 has 13 amino acids. CDR3 sequence: CASGSDSNYGYTF. The CDR3 DNA reads TGTGCCAGCGGTTCGGACAGCAACTATGGCTACACCTTC.

V is TRBV15 and J is TRBJ2-7; D is possibly TRBD1 (5 bases). The CDR3 loop spans 15 amino acids. Germline V lookup: CDR1 LNHNV, CDR2 YYDKDF (reference sequence). The germline V and J ends were trimmed by 1 base and 3 bases, with 13 bases remaining between them. As DNA, the CDR3 is TGTGCCACCAGCAGAGTCCAGGGATCAGACTACGAGCAGTACTTC. Protein sequence: CATSRVQGSDYEQYF.

V gene TRBV10-3 combines with J gene TRBJ1-1; D is unresolved. This CDR3 is 17 amino acids long. Trimming shortened V by 0 bases and J by 0 bases, and 14 bases separated the two germline ends. Germline-derived CDR1 and CDR2 are ENHRY and SYGVKD. This chain's CDR3 is CAISESGIGRLNTEAFF. CDR3 DNA sequence: TGTGCCATCAGTGAGTCGGGTATTGGACGGCTGAACACTGAAGCTTTCTTT.

The chain links TRBV6-5 to TRBJ2-5; D is unresolved. The CDR3 loop spans 12 amino acids. V was clipped by 8 bases and J by 5 bases, with 12 bases between them. Germline CDR1 reads MNHEY; CDR2 reads SVGAGI. The CDR3 here is CASSGRFETQYF. In DNA form, the CDR3 reads TGTGCCAGCTCTGGGCGCTTCGAGACCCAGTACTTC.

V gene TRBV12-1 combines with J gene TRBJ1-4. TRBV12-1 is tagged as a pseudogene. The CDR3 contains 16 residues. The CDR3: CASSFAPRDGCEKLFF. CDR3 DNA: TGTGCCAGCAGCTTTGCGCCGAGGGACGGGTGTGAAAAACTGTTTTTT.

The gene calls are TRBV5-6 and TRBJ1-1; 7 positions match TRBD1. Germline values: CDR1 SGHDT, CDR2 YYEEEE. V lost 4 bases to trimming and J lost 2 bases; unmatched junction nucleotides: 11. This CDR3 has 16 amino acids. The CDR3 DNA is TGTGCCAGCAGCACCGGGACAGTTTTCATTAACACTGAAGCTTTCTTT. This sequence encodes CASSTGTVFINTEAFF.

This chain uses TRBV4-2 with TRBJ2-7, with D possibly matching TRBD1 (6 bases). Germline V CDR1 and CDR2: LGHNA, YNFKEQ. Trimming removed 3 bases at V and 0 bases at J, with 9 bases between. The CDR3 loop spans 14 amino acids. CDR3: CASSQDRDSYEQYF. In DNA, the CDR3 is TGTGCCAGCAGCCAGGACAGAGACTCCTACGAGCAGTACTTC.

The J gene is TRBJ1-2, the V gene TRBV28; TRBD1 matches at 9 bases. The CDR3 consists of 13 residues. V was clipped by 6 bases and J by 7 bases; unmatched bases: 6. CDR1 and CDR2 (germline): MDHEN, SYDVKM. Here the CDR3 reads CASSAGTGFGYTF. In DNA form, the CDR3 reads TGTGCCAGCAGCGCCGGGACAGGGTTTGGCTACACCTTC.

CDR3 coding DNA: TGTGCCAGCAGCTCCACAGGGGGTTCACCCCTCCACTTT. Residues: CASSSTGGSPLHF. The chain couples TRBV7-9 to TRBJ1-6; TRBD1 matches 8 bases. Germline V lookup: CDR1 SEHNR, CDR2 FQNEAQ (reference sequence). Unmatched junction bases numbered 2, after V lost 4 bases and J lost 9 bases. This CDR3 has 13 amino acids.

The gene calls are TRBV27 and TRBJ1-1, with D perhaps matching TRBD1 (6 bases). Germline loops: CDR1 MNHEY, CDR2 SMNVEV (reference sequence). Deletions cut 8 bases from V and 0 bases from J, with 19 bases between. The CDR3 sequence is 16 residues long. CDR3 in amino acids: CASWASGQSMNTEAFF. Here the CDR3 DNA reads TGTGCCAGCTGGGCCTCTGGACAGAGCATGAACACTGAAGCTTTCTTT.

The genes are TRBV28 and TRBJ1-4; no clear D. Trimming shortened V by 2 bases and J by 8 bases, and 12 bases separated the two germline ends. The CDR3 loop spans 14 amino acids. Germline CDR1 reads MDHEN; CDR2 reads SYDVKM. For the CDR3, the DNA is TGTGCCAGCAGTTTAGGTCAGGTTGGCGAAAAACTGTTTTTT. Its translation: CASSLGQVGEKLFF.